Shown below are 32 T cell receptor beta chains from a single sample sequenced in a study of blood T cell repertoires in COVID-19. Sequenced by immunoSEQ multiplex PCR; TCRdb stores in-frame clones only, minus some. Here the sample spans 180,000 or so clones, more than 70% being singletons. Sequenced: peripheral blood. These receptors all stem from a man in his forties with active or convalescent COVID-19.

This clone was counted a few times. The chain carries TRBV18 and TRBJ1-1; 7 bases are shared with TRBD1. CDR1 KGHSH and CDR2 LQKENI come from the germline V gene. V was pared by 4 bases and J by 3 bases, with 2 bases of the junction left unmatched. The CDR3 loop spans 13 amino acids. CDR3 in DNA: TGTGCCAGCTCACTGCAGGGGGACACTGAAGCTTTCTTT. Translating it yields CASSLQGDTEAFF.

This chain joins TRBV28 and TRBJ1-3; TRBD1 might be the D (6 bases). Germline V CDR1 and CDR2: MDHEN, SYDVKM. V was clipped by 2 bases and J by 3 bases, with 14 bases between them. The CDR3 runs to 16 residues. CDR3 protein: CASSLNLGAGGNTIYF. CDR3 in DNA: TGTGCCAGCAGTTTAAATCTGGGGGCCGGTGGAAACACCATATATTTT.

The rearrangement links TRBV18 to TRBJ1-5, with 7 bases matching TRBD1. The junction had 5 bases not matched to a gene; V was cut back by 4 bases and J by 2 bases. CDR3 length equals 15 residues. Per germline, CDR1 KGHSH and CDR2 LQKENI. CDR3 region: CASSRLQGGNQPQHF. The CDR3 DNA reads TGTGCCAGCTCACGCCTTCAGGGGGGCAATCAGCCCCAGCATTTT. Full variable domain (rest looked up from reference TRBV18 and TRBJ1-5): NAGVMQNPRHLVRRRGQEARLRCSPMKGHSHVYWYRQLPEEGLKFMVYLQKENIIDESGMPKERFSAEFPKEGPSILRIQQVVRGDSAAYFCASSRLQGGNQPQHFGDGTRLSIL.

This CDR3 is CSVEDRGREETQYF. The CDR3 nucleotides read TGCAGCGTTGAAGATCGCGGCAGGGAAGAGACCCAGTACTTC. V usage is TRBV29-1 and J usage is TRBJ2-5; weak D call: TRBD1 (5 bases). The CDR3 is made up of 14 amino acids. Germline V CDR1 and CDR2: SQVTM, ANQGSEA. The V end was cut by 0 bases, the J end by 3 bases, with 11 bases between.

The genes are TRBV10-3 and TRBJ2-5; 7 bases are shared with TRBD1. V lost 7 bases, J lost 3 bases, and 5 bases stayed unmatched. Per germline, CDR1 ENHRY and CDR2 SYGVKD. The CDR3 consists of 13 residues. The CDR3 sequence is CAIKKGAEETQYF. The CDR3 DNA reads TGTGCCATCAAGAAGGGGGCGGAAGAGACCCAGTACTTC.

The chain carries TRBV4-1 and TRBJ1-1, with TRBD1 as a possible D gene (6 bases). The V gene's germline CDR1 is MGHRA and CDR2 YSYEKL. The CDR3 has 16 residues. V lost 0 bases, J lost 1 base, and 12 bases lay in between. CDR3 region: CASSQDHRVPNTEAFF. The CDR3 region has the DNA TGCGCCAGCAGCCAAGACCACAGGGTCCCGAACACTGAAGCTTTCTTT.

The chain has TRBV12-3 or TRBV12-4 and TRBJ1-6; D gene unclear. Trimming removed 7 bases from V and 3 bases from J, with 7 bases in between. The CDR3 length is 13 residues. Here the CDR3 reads CASTWSYNSPLHF. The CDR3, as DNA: TGTGCCAGCACATGGAGCTATAATTCACCCCTCCACTTT.

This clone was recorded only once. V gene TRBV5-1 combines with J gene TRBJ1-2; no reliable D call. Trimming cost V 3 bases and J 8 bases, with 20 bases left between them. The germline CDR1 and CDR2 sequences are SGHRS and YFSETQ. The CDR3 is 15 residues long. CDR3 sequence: CASSSDTQDINGYTF. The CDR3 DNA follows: TGCGCCAGCAGCTCCGACACCCAGGATATCAACGGCTACACCTTC.

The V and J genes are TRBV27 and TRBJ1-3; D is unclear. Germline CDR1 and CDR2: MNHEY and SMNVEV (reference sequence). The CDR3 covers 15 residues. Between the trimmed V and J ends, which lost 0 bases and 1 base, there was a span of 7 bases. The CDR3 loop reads CASSLSSRSGNTIYF. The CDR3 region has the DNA TGTGCCAGCAGTTTATCCTCTCGGTCTGGAAACACCATATATTTT.

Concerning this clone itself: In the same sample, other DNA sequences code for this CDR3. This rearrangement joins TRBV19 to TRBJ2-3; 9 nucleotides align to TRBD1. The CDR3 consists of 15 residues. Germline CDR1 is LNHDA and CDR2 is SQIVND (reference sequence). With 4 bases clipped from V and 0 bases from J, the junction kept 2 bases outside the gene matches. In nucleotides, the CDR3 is TGTGCCAGTAGTACGGGGACAGGGAGCACAGATACGCAGTATTTT. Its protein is CASSTGTGSTDTQYF.

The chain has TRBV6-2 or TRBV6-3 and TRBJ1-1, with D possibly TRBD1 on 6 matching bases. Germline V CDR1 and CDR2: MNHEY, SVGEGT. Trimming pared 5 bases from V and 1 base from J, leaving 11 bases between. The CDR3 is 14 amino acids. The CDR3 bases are TGTGCCAGCAGTAGAGACAGGCAGAACACTGAAGCTTTCTTT. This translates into CASSRDRQNTEAFF.

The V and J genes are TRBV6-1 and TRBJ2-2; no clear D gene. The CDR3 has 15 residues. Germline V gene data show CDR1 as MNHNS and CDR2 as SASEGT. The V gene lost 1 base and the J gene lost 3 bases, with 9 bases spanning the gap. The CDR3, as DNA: TGTGCCAGCAGTGAAGGGCAGTTCGACACCGGGGAGCTGTTTTTT. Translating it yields CASSEGQFDTGELFF.

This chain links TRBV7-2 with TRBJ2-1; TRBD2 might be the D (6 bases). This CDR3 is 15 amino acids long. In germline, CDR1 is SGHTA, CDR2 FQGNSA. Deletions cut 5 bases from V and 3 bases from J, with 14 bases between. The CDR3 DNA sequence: TGTGCCAGCAGCCTAACGGGGGTGGTCTACAATGAGCAGTTCTTC. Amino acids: CASSLTGVVYNEQFF.

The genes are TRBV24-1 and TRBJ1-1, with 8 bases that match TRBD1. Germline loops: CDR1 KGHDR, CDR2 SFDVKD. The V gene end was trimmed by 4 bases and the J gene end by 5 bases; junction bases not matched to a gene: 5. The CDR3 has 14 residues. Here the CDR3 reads CATSETGGKTEAFF. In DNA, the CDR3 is TGTGCCACCAGTGAAACAGGGGGGAAGACTGAAGCTTTCTTT.

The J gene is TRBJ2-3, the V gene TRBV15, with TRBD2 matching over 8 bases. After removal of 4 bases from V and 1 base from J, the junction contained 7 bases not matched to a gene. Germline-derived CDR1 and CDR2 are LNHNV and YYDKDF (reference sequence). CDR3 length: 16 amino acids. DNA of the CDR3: TGTGCCACCAGCAAGGGGGGTAGCGGGGGCACAGATACGCAGTATTTT. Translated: CATSKGGSGGTDTQYF.

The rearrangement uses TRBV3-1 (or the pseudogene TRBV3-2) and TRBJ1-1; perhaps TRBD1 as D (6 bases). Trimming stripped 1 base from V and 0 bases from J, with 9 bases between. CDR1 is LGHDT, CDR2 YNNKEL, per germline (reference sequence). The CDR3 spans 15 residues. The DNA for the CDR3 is TGTGCCAGCAGCCAAGCGGGACATCTGAACACTGAAGCTTTCTTT. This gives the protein CASSQAGHLNTEAFF.

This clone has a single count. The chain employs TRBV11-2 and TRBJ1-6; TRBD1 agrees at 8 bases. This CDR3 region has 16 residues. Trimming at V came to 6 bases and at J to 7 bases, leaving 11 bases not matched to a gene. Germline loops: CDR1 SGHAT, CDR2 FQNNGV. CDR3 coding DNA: TGTGCCAGCAGAGAAACCGGGACAGGAGAAAATTCACCCCTCCACTTT. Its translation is CASRETGTGENSPLHF. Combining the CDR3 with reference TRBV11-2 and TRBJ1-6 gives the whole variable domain EAGVAQSPRYKIIEKRQSVAFWCNPISGHATLYWYQQILGQGPKLLIQFQNNGVVDDSQLPKDRFSAERLKGVDSTLKIQPAKLEDSAVYLCASRETGTGENSPLHFGNGTRLTVT.

The CDR3 DNA follows: TGTGCCAGCAGCCAAGTTCGTACTGAAGCTTTCTTT. This codes for CASSQVRTEAFF. The chain carries TRBV3-1 (or the pseudogene TRBV3-2) and TRBJ1-1, with unresolved D. Trimming stripped 1 base from V and 5 bases from J, with 5 bases between. The CDR3 sequence is 12 residues long. CDR1 is LGHDT, CDR2 YNNKEL, per germline (reference sequence).

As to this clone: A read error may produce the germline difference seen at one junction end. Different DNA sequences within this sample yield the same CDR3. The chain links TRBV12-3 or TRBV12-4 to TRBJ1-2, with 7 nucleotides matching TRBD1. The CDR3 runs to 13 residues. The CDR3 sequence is CASSLGQAYGYTF. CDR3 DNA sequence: TGTGCCAGCAGCTTAGGACAGGCCTATGGCTACACCTTC.

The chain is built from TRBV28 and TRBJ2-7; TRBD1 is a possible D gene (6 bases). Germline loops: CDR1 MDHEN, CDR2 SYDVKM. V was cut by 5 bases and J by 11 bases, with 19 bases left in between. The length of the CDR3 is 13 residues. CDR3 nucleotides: TGTGCCAGCAGTCCCCAGGGGCCTTACCGTGAGTACTTC. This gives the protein CASSPQGPYREYF. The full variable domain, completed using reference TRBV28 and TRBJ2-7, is DVKVTQSSRYLVKRTGEKVFLECVQDMDHENMFWYRQDPGLGLRLIYFSYDVKMKEKGDIPEGYSVSREKKERFSLILESASTNQTSMYLCASSPQGPYREYFGPGTRLTVT.

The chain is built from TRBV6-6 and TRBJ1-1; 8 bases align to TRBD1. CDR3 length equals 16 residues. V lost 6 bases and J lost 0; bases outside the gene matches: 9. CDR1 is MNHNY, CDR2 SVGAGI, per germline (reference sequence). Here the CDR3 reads CASSPRTGIVNTEAFF. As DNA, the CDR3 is TGTGCCAGCAGCCCTAGGACAGGGATTGTGAACACTGAAGCTTTCTTT.

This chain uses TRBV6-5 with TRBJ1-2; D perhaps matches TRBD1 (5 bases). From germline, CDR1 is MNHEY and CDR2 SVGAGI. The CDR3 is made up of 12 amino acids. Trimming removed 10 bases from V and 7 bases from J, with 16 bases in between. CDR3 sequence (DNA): TGTGCCATTCGAGGCGGGGGAGGTGGCTACACCTTC. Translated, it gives CAIRGGGGGYTF.

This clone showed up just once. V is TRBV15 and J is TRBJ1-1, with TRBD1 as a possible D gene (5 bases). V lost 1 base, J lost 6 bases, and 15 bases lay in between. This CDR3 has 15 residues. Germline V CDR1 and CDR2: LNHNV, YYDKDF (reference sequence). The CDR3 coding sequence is TGTGCCACCAGCAGAGCCAGGGAAGAATCTCCTGAAGCTTTCTTT. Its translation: CATSRAREESPEAFF. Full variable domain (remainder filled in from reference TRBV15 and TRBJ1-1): DAMVIQNPRYQVTQFGKPVTLSCSQTLNHNVMYWYQQKSSQAPKLLFHYYDKDFNNEADTPDNFQSRRPNTSFCFLDIRSPGLGDTAMYLCATSRAREESPEAFFGQGTRLTVV.

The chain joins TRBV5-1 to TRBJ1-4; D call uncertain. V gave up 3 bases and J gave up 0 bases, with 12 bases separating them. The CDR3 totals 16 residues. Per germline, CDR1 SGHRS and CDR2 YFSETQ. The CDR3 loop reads CASSSSGSTTNEKLFF. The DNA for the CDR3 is TGCGCCAGCAGCTCGTCCGGGTCCACAACTAATGAAAAACTGTTTTTT.

The CDR3 DNA follows: TGTGCCAGTAGTATGACAGGGGTGAACACTGAAGCTTTCTTT. It yields the protein CASSMTGVNTEAFF. The V call is TRBV19, the J call TRBJ1-1; 8 positions match TRBD1. CDR3 length: 14 residues. The germline gives CDR1 LNHDA, CDR2 SQIVND (reference sequence). J lost 0 bases, V lost 3 bases, and 0 bases had no gene match.

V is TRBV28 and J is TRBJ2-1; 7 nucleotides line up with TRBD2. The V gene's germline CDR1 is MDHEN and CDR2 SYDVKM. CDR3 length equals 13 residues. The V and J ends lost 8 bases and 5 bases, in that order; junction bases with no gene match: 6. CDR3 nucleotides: TGTGCCAGCGGGGGGGGACGGCACAATGAGCAGTTCTTC. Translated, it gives CASGGGRHNEQFF.

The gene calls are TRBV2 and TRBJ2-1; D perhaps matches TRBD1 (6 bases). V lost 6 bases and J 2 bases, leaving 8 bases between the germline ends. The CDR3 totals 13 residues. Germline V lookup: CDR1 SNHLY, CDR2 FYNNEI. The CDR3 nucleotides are TGTGCCAGCAGACAGGGCACCTACAATGAGCAGTTCTTC. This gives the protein CASRQGTYNEQFF.

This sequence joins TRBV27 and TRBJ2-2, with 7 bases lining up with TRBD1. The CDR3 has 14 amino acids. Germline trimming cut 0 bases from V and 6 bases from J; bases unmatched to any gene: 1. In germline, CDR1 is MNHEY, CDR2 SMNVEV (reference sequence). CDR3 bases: TGTGCCAGCAGTTTATCACAGGGGCCCGGGGAGCTGTTTTTT. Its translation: CASSLSQGPGELFF.

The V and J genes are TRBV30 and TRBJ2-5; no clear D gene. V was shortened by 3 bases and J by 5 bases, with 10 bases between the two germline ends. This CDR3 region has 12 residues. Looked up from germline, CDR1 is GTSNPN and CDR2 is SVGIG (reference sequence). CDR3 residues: CAWSPSSETQYF. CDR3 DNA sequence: TGTGCCTGGAGCCCGAGCTCGGAGACCCAGTACTTC.

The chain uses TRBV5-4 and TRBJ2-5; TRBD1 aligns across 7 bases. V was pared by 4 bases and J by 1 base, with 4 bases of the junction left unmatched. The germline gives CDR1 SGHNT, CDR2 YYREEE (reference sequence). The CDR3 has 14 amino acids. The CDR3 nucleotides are TGTGCCAGCAGCCCGGGACAGACCCAAGAGACCCAGTACTTC. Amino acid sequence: CASSPGQTQETQYF.

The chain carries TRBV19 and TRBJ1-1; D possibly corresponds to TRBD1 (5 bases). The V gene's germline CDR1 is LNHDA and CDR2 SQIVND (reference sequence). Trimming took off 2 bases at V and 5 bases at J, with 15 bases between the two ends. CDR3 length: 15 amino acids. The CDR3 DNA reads TGTGCCAGTAGTATATTCCCCGGGAGGGGAACTGAAGCTTTCTTT. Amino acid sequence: CASSIFPGRGTEAFF. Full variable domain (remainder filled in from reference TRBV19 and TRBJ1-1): DGGITQSPKYLFRKEGQNVTLSCEQNLNHDAMYWYRQDPGQGLRLIYYSQIVNDFQKGDIAEGYSVSREKKESFPLTVTSAQKNPTAFYLCASSIFPGRGTEAFFGQGTRLTVV.

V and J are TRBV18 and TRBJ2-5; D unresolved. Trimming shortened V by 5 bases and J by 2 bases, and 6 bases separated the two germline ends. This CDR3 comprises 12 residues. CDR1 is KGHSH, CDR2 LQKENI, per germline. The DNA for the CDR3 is TGTGCCAGCTCATCAAAACAAGAGACCCAGTACTTC. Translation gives CASSSKQETQYF.